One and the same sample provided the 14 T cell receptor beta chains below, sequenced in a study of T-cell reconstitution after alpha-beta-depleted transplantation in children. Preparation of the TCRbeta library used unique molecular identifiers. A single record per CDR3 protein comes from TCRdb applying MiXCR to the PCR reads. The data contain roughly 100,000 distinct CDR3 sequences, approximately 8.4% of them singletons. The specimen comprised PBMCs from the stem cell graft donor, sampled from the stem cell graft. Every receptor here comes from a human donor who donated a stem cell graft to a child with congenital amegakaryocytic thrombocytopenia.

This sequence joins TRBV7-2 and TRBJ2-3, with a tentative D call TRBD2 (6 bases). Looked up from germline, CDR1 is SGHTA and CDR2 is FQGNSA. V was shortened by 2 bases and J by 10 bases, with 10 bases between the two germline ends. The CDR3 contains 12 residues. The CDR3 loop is CASSLSGGAQYF. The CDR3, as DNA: TGTGCCAGCAGCTTATCCGGGGGTGCGCAGTATTTT.

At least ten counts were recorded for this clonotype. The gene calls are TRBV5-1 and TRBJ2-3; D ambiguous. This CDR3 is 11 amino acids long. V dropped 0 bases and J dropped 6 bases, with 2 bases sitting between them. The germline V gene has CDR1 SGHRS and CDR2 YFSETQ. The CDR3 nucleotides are TGCGCCAGCAGCTTGGGTGATACGCAGTATTTT. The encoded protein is CASSLGDTQYF.

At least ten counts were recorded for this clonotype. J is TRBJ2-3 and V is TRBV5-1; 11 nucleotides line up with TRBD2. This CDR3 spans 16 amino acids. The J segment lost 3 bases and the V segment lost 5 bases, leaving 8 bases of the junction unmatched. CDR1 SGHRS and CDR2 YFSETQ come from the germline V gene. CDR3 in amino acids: CASSSMASGRTDTQYF. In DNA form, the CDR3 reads TGCGCCAGCAGTAGCATGGCTAGCGGGAGGACAGATACGCAGTATTTT.

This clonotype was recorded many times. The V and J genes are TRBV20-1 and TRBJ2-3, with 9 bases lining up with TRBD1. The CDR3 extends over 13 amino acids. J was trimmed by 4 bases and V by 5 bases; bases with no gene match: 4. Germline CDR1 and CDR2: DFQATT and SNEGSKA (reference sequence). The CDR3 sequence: CSARDRAADTQYF. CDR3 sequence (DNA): TGCAGTGCTCGGGACAGGGCGGCAGATACGCAGTATTTT.

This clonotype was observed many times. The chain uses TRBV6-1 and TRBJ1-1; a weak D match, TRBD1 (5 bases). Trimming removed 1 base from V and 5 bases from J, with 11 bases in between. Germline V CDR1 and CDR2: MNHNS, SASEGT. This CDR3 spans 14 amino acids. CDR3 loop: CASSEDMRGTEAFF. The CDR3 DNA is TGTGCCAGCAGTGAAGATATGAGGGGAACTGAAGCTTTCTTT.

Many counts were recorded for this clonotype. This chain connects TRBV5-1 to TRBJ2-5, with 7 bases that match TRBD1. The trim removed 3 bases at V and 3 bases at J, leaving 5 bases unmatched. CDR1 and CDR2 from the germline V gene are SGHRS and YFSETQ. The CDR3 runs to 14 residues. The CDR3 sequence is CASSWGDREETQYF. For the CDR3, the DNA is TGCGCCAGCAGCTGGGGCGACAGGGAAGAGACCCAGTACTTC.

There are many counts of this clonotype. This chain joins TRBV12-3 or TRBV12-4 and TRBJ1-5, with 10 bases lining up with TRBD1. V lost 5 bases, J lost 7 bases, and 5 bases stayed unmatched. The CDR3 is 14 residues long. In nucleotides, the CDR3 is TGTGCCAGCAGTACGACAGGGGGCGGACAGCCCCAGCATTTT. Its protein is CASSTTGGGQPQHF.

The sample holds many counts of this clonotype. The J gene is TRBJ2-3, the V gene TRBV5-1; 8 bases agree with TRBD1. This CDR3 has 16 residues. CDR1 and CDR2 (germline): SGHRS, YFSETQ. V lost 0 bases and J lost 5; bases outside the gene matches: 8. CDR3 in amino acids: CASSLAQPTGGDTQYF. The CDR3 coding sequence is TGCGCCAGCAGCTTGGCACAGCCTACAGGGGGAGATACGCAGTATTTT.

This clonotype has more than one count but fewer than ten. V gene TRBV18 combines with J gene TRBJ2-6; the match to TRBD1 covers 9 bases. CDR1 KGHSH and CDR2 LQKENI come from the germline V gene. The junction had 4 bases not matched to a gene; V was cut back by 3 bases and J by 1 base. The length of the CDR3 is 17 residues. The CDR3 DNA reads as TGTGCCAGCTCACCGTCCGGGACAGGGTCTGGGGCCAACGTCCTGACTTTC. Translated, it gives CASSPSGTGSGANVLTF.

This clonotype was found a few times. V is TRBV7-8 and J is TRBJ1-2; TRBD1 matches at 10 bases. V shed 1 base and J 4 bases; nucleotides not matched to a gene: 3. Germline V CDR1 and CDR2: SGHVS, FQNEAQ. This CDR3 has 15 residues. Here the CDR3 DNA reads TGTGCCAGCAGCTTAGGGACAGGGGGTGGCTATGGCTACACCTTC. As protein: CASSLGTGGGYGYTF.

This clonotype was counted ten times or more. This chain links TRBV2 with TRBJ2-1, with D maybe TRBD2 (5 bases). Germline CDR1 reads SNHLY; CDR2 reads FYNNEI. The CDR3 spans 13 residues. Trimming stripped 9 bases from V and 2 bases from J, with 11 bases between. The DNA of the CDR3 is TGTGCCAGAGCGGCGCCTGCCTACAATGAGCAGTTCTTC. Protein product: CARAAPAYNEQFF.

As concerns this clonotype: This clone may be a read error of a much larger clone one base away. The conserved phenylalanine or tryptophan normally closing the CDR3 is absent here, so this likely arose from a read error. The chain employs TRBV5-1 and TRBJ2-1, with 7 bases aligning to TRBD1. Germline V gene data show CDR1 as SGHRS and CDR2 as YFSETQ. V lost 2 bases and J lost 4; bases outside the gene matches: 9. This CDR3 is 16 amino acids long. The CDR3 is CASSFTTGVGYNEQFL. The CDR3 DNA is TGCGCCAGCAGCTTCACAACAGGGGTCGGTTACAATGAGCAGTTCCTC.

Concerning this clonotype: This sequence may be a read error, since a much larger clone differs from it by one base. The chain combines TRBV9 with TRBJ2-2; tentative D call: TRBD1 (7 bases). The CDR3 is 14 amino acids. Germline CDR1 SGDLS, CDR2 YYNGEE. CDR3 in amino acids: CASSVAGGTAELFF. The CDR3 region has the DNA TGTGCCAGCAGCGTGGCAGGGGGGACCGCGGAGCTGTTTTTT.

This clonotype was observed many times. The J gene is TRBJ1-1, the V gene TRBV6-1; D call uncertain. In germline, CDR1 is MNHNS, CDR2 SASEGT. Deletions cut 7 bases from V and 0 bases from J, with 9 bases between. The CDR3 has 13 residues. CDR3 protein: CASNKELNTEAFF. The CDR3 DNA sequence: TGTGCCAGCAATAAAGAGCTGAACACTGAAGCTTTCTTT.